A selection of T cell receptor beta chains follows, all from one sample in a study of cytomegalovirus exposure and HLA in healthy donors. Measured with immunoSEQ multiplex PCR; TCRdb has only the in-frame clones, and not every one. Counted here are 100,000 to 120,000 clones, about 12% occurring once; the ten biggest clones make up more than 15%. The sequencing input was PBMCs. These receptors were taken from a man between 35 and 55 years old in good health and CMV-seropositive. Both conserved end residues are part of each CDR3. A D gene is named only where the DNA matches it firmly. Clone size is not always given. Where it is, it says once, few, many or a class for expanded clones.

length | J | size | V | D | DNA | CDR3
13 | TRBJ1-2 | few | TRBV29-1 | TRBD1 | TGCAGCGTTGCAACCGGGACAGGGGATGGCTACACCTTC | CSVATGTGDGYTF
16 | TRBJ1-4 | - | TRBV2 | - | TGTGCCAGCAGTGGACTCCAGAAGGCCCACGGTGAAAAACTGTTTTTT | CASSGLQKAHGEKLFF
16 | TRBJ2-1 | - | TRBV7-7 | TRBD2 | TGTGCTAGCAGCTCAGTAGCGGGACCTGGGTGGGATGAGCAGTTCTTC | CASSSVAGPGWDEQFF
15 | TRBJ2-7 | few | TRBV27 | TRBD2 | TGTGCCAGCAGTCCCAGACTAGCGGGAGCCCACGAGCAGTACTTC | CASSPRLAGAHEQYF
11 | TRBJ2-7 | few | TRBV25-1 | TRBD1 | TGTGCCAGCAGAGACAGGGACGAGCAGTACTTC | CASRDRDEQYF
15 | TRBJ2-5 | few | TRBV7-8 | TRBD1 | TGTGCCAGCAGCCCTCGGACAGGGGGCGCGCAGACCCAGTACTTC | CASSPRTGGAQTQYF
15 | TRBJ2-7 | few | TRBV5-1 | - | TGCGCCAGCAGCCCAAACTTGAACTTCCCCTACGAGCAGTACTTC | CASSPNLNFPYEQYF
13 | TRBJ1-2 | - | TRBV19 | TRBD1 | TGTGCCAGTAGTGCCGGGACAGGGGGCCGTTTCACCTTC | CASSAGTGGRFTF
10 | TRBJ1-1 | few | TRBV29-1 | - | TGCAGCGCCGCAATAGATGAAGCTTTCTTT | CSAAIDEAFF
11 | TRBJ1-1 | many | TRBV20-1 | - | TGCAGTGCTAGAGTCGGGGGTACGCCTTTCTTT | CSARVGGTPFF
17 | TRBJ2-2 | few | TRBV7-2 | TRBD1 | TGTGCCAGCAGCTTAGCTTCTCGGACAGGGATGAGAGGGGAGCTGTTTTTT | CASSLASRTGMRGELFF
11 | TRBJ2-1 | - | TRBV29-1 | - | TGCAGCGGAACCCGGAGTAATGAGCAGTTCTTC | CSGTRSNEQFF
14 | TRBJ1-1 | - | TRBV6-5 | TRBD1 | TGTGCCAGCGAAGGTGTCAGGGGGTTCACTGAAGCTTTCTTT | CASEGVRGFTEAFF
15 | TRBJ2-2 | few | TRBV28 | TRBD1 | TGTGCCACCAAACAGGACAGGGGAAACACCGGGGAGCTGTTTTTT | CATKQDRGNTGELFF
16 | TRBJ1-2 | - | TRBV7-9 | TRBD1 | TGTGCCAGCAGCTCCGGGGACAGAGGAGTGACCTATGGCTACACCTTC | CASSSGDRGVTYGYTF
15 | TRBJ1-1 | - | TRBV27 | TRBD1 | TGTGCCAGCAGTTTATCGACCGGACAGGGCCCTGAAGCTTTCTTT | CASSLSTGQGPEAFF
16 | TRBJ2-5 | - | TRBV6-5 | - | TGTGCCAGCAGTTCCCTGGGGAGAGGAACCCAAGAGACCCAGTACTTC | CASSSLGRGTQETQYF
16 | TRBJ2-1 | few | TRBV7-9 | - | TGTGCCAGCAGCCGAACGGACTTTTTATCCTACAATGAGCAGTTCTTC | CASSRTDFLSYNEQFF
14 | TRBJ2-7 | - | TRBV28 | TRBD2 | TGTGCCAGCAGTTCCCGGGGGGGACGAAGCGAGCAGTACTTC | CASSSRGGRSEQYF
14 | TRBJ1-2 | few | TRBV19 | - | TGTGCCAGTAGTATACGCCAGGGAGGGTCTGGCTACACCTTC | CASSIRQGGSGYTF
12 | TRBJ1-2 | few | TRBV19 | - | TGTGCCAGTAGCCGGGTTAGATATGGCTACACCTTC | CASSRVRYGYTF
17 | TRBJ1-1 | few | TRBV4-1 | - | TGCGCCAGCAGCCAAGGGTGGACGGGGGAGACAAACACTGAAGCTTTCTTT | CASSQGWTGETNTEAFF
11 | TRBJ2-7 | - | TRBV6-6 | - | TGTGCCAGCAGTTACATCGGCGAGCAGTACTTC | CASSYIGEQYF
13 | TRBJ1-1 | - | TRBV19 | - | TGTGCCAGTAGTATGGCCAGACAGACTGAAGCTTTCTTT | CASSMARQTEAFF
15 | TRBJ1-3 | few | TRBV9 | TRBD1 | TGTGCCAGCAGCGTAGATCCAGGGGGTGGAAACACCATATATTTT | CASSVDPGGGNTIYF
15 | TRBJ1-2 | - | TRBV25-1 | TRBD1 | TGTGCCAGCAGTGAGGGACAGGGGGGTAACTATGGCTACACCTTC | CASSEGQGGNYGYTF
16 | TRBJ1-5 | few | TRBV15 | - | TGTGCCACCAGCAGAGATCCTAAACTTAGCAATCAGCCCCAGCATTTT | CATSRDPKLSNQPQHF
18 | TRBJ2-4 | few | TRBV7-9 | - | TGTGCCAGCAGCCCCCGTTATAATACTCGTCTAGCCAAAAACATTCAGTACTTC | CASSPRYNTRLAKNIQYF
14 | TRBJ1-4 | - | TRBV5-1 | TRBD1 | TGCGCCAGCAGCTTCGGACAGGGGGGTGAAAAACTGTTTTTT | CASSFGQGGEKLFF
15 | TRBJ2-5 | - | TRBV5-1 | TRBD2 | TGCGCCAGCAGCCGGGAGTCTCCCGGGAGGGAGACCCAGTACTTC | CASSRESPGRETQYF
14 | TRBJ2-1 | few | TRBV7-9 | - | TGTGCCAGCAGCCGGGACTCCCCGAAAAGGGAGCAGTTCTTC | CASSRDSPKREQFF
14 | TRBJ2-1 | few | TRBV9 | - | TGTGCCATAACTCTCATGGTCCAAATCGATGAGCAGTTCTTC | CAITLMVQIDEQFF
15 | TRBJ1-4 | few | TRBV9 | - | TGTGCCAGCAGCGTTCAGGGCAGGGTGGGTGAAAAACTGTTTTTT | CASSVQGRVGEKLFF
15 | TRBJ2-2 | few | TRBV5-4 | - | TGTGCCAGCAGCCCCCGGGGGTTTGGGACCGGGGAGCTGTTTTTT | CASSPRGFGTGELFF
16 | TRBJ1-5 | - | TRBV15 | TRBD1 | TGTGCCACCAGCACCCGGGACAGGGGGCGCGGTCAGCCCCAGCATTTT | CATSTRDRGRGQPQHF
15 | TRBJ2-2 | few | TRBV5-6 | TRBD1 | TGTGCCAGCAGCTCGTTACAGGGGGCTAGCGGGGAGCTGTTTTTT | CASSSLQGASGELFF
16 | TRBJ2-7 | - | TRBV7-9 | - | TGTGCCAGCAGCTCCCCGGACAGAGGCCTTCCCTACGAGCAGTACTTC | CASSSPDRGLPYEQYF
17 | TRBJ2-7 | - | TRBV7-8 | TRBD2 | TGTGCCAGCAGCTTAGTTGGGGGGCTAGCGGGGATGTACGAGCAGTACTTC | CASSLVGGLAGMYEQYF
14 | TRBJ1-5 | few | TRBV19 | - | TGTGCCAGTAGTTTACAGGGTTCTTCTCAGCCCCAGCATTTT | CASSLQGSSQPQHF
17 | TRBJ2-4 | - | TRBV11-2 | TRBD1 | TGTGCCAGCAGCTCACCGAATAGGGGGCTAGCCAAAAACATTCAGTACTTC | CASSSPNRGLAKNIQYF
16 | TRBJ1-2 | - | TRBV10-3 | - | TGTGCCATCAGTGAGTCATCCGGGACGGGGGTTTATGGCTACACCTTC | CAISESSGTGVYGYTF
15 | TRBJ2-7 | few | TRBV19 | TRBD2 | TGTGCCAGTAGTATGGGGACTAGCGGGAGTTACGAGCAGTACTTC | CASSMGTSGSYEQYF
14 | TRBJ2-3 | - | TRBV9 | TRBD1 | TGTGCCAGCAGCGGCGGGACAGGGCGGTATACGCAGTATTTT | CASSGGTGRYTQYF
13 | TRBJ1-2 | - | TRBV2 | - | TGTGCCAGCTACACATATCAGGGAAATGGCTACACCTTC | CASYTYQGNGYTF
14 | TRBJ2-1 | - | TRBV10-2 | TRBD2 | TGCGCCAGCAGGGCGACTAGCGGGAGCACTGAGCAGTTCTTC | CASRATSGSTEQFF
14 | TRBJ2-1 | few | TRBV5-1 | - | TGCGCCAGCAGCTTGGGGCCGCCGGGGAATGAGCAGTTCTTC | CASSLGPPGNEQFF